A single TCR beta chain is shown here with its context. This sample was included in a study of cytomegalovirus exposure and HLA in healthy donors. Primers included in the PCR were 60 Vbeta and 13 Jbeta primers. Sequenced by immunoSEQ multiplex PCR; TCRdb stores in-frame clones only, minus some. Found here are about 190,000 clones, about four fifths of them singletons; the top ten hold 2% to 2.5%. Germline CDR1 is LNHDA and CDR2 is SQIVND (reference sequence). The CDR3 contains 17 residues. With V trimmed by 0 bases and J by 7 bases, 10 bases remained unmatched. What was sequenced was PBMCs. This sequence joins TRBV19 and TRBJ2-2, with 8 nucleotides matching TRBD1. This receptor was obtained from a male donor in good health and CMV-seronegative. The DNA of the CDR3 is TGTGCCAGTAGTATAGAGAACCCGCGGACAGGGTACGGGGAGCTGTTTTTT. Its protein is CASSIENPRTGYGELFF.